The 22 T cell receptor beta chains presented below share a single source sample, sequenced in a study of Ad26.COV2.S vaccination and SARS-CoV-2 variants. Treatment here: 15 to 20 received Ad26.COV2.S at low or high dose, single or two shots; 5 received placebo; per-sample allocation not given. Sampling was done on day 63 after the first vaccine or placebo injection. Clones were sequenced by immunoSEQ multiplex PCR, and TCRdb holds only the in-frame ones, with some missing. The table lists fewer than 400,000 clones, 85% of them singletons. This specimen consisted of peripheral blood, obtained in a trial of Ad26.COV2.S vaccine versus placebo. The receptors were gathered from a person between 18 and 65 years old who received the Ad26.COV2.S COVID-19 vaccine or a placebo.

This rearrangement joins TRBV6-6 to TRBJ1-3; tentatively, D is TRBD1 (5 bases). The CDR3 runs 16 residues. In germline, CDR1 is MNHNY, CDR2 SVGAGI (reference sequence). Between the trimmed V and J ends, which lost 1 base and 0 bases, there was a span of 10 bases. The CDR3 spells CASSYLGRGSGNTIYF. In nucleotides, the CDR3 is TGTGCCAGCAGTTACTTGGGACGGGGCTCTGGAAACACCATATATTTT.

The gene calls are TRBV3-1 (or the pseudogene TRBV3-2) and TRBJ1-2; TRBD1 might be the D (6 bases). V shed 6 bases and J shed 4 bases, with 12 bases lying between them. The CDR3 is 13 amino acids. The V gene's germline CDR1 is LGHDT and CDR2 YNNKEL (reference sequence). Here the CDR3 reads CASSSDRSYGYTF. The CDR3, as DNA: TGTGCCAGCAGTTCAGACAGGAGCTATGGCTACACCTTC.

In its sample, this clone was seen once. The rearrangement uses TRBV27 and TRBJ2-5, with 7 bases aligning to TRBD1. The CDR3 has 16 residues. With V trimmed by 6 bases and J by 2 bases, 12 bases remained unmatched. Germline V lookup: CDR1 MNHEY, CDR2 SMNVEV (reference sequence). The CDR3 nucleotides are TGTGCCAGCAGCCCCCTTCGGACAGGAAATCAAGAGACCCAGTACTTC. This codes for CASSPLRTGNQETQYF.

V and J are TRBV4-2 and TRBJ2-7; D possibly corresponds to TRBD2 (7 bases). Germline CDR1 and CDR2: LGHNA and YNFKEQ. The CDR3 extends over 15 amino acids. V was shortened by 2 bases and J by 2 bases, with 13 bases between the two germline ends. CDR3 coding DNA: TGTGCCAGCAGCCAATCGGGCGGGGGCACCTACGAGCAGTACTTC. The encoded protein is CASSQSGGGTYEQYF.

The gene calls are TRBV12-3 or TRBV12-4 and TRBJ1-1; D is undetermined. Trimming pared 5 bases from V and 2 bases from J, leaving 6 bases between. The CDR3 is 12 amino acids. As DNA, the CDR3 is TGTGCCAGCAGTCGAACCAACACTGAAGCTTTCTTT. Translation gives CASSRTNTEAFF.

Worth noting for this clone: This same CDR3 is encoded by further DNA sequences in the sample. The rearrangement uses TRBV5-1 and TRBJ1-3; 7 nucleotides match TRBD1. The CDR3 loop spans 14 amino acids. The V and J ends lost 2 bases and 4 bases, in that order; junction bases with no gene match: 3. The germline V gene encodes CDR1 SGHRS and CDR2 YFSETQ. The CDR3 bases are TGCGCCAGCAGCTTCGGGACAGCCGGAAACACCATATATTTT. This sequence encodes CASSFGTAGNTIYF.

On this clone: Germline is not matched at one junction end, which may reflect a read error. The chain couples TRBV29-1 to TRBJ1-2; D not resolved. The length of the CDR3 is 12 residues. Germline loops: CDR1 SQVTM, CDR2 ANQGSEA. The CDR3 protein is CSVEDPLDGYTF. As DNA, the CDR3 is TGCAGCGTAGAAGACCCGTTGGATGGCTACACCTTC.

This sequence joins TRBV19 and TRBJ1-4; D possibly corresponds to TRBD1 (5 bases). Germline V CDR1 and CDR2: LNHDA, SQIVND (reference sequence). The ends were cut back, 0 bases at V and 2 bases at J, with 16 bases in the middle. CDR3 size: 18 residues. The CDR3 protein is CASSIDPTGYQTNEKLFF. DNA for the CDR3: TGTGCCAGTAGTATAGACCCAACAGGATACCAGACTAATGAAAAACTGTTTTTT.

This clone was seen just once. The chain is built from TRBV28 and TRBJ1-1; unclear D gene. V dropped 7 bases and J dropped 5 bases, with 17 bases sitting between them. Germline assignment: CDR1 MDHEN and CDR2 SYDVKM. This CDR3 contains 14 residues. DNA for the CDR3: TGTGCCAGCATCCGCCCGTCCCCTAGAACTGAAGCTTTCTTT. This sequence encodes CASIRPSPRTEAFF.

This chain connects TRBV5-1 to TRBJ2-7, with D perhaps TRBD2 (6 bases). V was shortened by 2 bases and J by 5 bases, with 17 bases between the two germline ends. There are 15 residues in the CDR3. From germline, CDR1 is SGHRS and CDR2 YFSETQ. CDR3 region: CASSFATPGVHEQYF. The CDR3 nucleotides are TGCGCCAGCAGCTTTGCGACCCCGGGGGTCCACGAGCAGTACTTC.

This sequence joins TRBV28 and TRBJ1-2, with 9 bases fitting TRBD1. V trimming: 6 bases; J trimming: 5 bases; junction bases outside the gene matches: 7. From germline, CDR1 is MDHEN and CDR2 SYDVKM. The CDR3 extends over 14 amino acids. CDR3 nucleotide sequence: TGTGCCAGCAGGGAACAGGGGGCCGCATATGGCTACACCTTC. Protein sequence: CASREQGAAYGYTF.

This CDR3 reads CASSLLQGFGTGELFF. CDR3 nucleotides: TGTGCCAGCAGCTTATTACAGGGATTCGGGACCGGGGAGCTGTTTTTT. The chain has TRBV13 and TRBJ2-2, with D perhaps matching TRBD1 (6 bases). V shed 2 bases and J shed 5 bases, with 15 bases lying between them. The CDR3 covers 16 residues. From germline, CDR1 is PRHDT and CDR2 FYEKMQ (reference sequence).

The V gene is TRBV27, the J gene TRBJ1-2, with D uncertain. Germline V gene data show CDR1 as MNHEY and CDR2 as SMNVEV (reference sequence). The CDR3 contains 15 residues. With 5 bases removed from V and 1 base from J, the gap between germline ends came to 14 bases. The CDR3: CASSARTRLNYGYTF. DNA for the CDR3: TGTGCCAGCAGTGCACGGACCCGCCTTAACTATGGCTACACCTTC.

The chain couples TRBV4-1 to TRBJ1-1; D perhaps matches TRBD1 (5 bases). This CDR3 has 13 residues. V was clipped by 4 bases and J by 1 base, with 7 bases between them. Germline CDR1 is MGHRA and CDR2 is YSYEKL. The DNA of the CDR3 is TGCGCCAGCAGCCTACAGGCGAACACTGAAGCTTTCTTT. It is translated as CASSLQANTEAFF.

This clone was seen once. V usage is TRBV4-1 and J usage is TRBJ2-1; TRBD2 aligns across 11 bases. Unmatched junction bases numbered 6, after V lost 4 bases and J lost 4 bases. The CDR3 runs to 16 residues. The germline gives CDR1 MGHRA, CDR2 YSYEKL. The DNA for the CDR3 is TGCGCCAGCAGCCCCCTCGGACTAGCGGGTTACAATGAGCAGTTCTTC. It encodes CASSPLGLAGYNEQFF.

The rearrangement uses TRBV9 and TRBJ2-2; a possible D gene is TRBD2 (5 bases). CDR3 size: 15 residues. The germline V gene has CDR1 SGDLS and CDR2 YYNGEE. Trimming stripped 0 bases from V and 5 bases from J, with 11 bases between. The CDR3 loop is CASSVGGGSTGELFF. CDR3 DNA: TGTGCCAGCAGCGTAGGCGGCGGGTCGACCGGGGAGCTGTTTTTT.

This rearrangement joins TRBV18 to TRBJ2-7, with a weak D call TRBD2 (5 bases). Germline V gene sequence: CDR1 KGHSH, CDR2 LQKENI. Trimming removed 3 bases at V and 3 bases at J, with 12 bases between. This CDR3 spans 14 amino acids. The CDR3 nucleotides are TGTGCCAGCTCACCCGGACTGGAAAACTACGAGCAGTACTTC. It codes for CASSPGLENYEQYF.

This clone was counted once. The J gene is TRBJ1-3, the V gene TRBV7-2; 9 positions agree with TRBD1. Germline V gives CDR1 SGHTA, CDR2 FQGNSA. V trimming: 5 bases; J trimming: 3 bases; junction bases outside the gene matches: 11. The CDR3 covers 17 residues. In DNA, the CDR3 is TGTGCCAGCAGCAAGCGCACAGGGGGCGCAGGTGGAAACACCATATATTTT. Protein: CASSKRTGGAGGNTIYF.

This rearrangement joins TRBV6-1 to TRBJ2-7; TRBD1 agrees at 7 bases. Per germline, CDR1 MNHNS and CDR2 SASEGT. V shed 4 bases and J 5 bases; nucleotides not matched to a gene: 20. This CDR3 region has 18 residues. Here the CDR3 DNA reads TGTGCCAGCAGTGGTCCCGGGACAGTTAAAAGGGCCGGGGACGAGCAGTACTTC. It yields the protein CASSGPGTVKRAGDEQYF.

V and J are TRBV5-6 and TRBJ2-3; TRBD2 agrees at 15 bases. V was pared by 4 bases and J by 5 bases, with 8 bases of the junction left unmatched. Germline V gives CDR1 SGHDT, CDR2 YYEEEE. CDR3 length equals 17 residues. The CDR3 sequence is CASSAGLAGGPIDTQYF. The CDR3 bases are TGTGCCAGCAGCGCCGGACTAGCGGGGGGGCCAATAGATACGCAGTATTTT.

This chain joins TRBV7-5 and TRBJ1-5; the table calls TRBD1, which could not be checked here. TRBV7-5 is a pseudogene locus. This CDR3 has 13 amino acids. The CDR3 bases are TGTGTCAGAAGCTTAGAGACAGACCAGCCCCAGCATTTT. Its translation is CVRSLETDQPQHF.

V and J are TRBV28 and TRBJ2-7, with TRBD1 matching 7 bases. The CDR3 is 15 amino acids. After removal of 5 bases from V and 7 bases from J, the junction contained 14 bases not matched to a gene. The germline gives CDR1 MDHEN, CDR2 SYDVKM. The CDR3 loop reads CASSQRGQGQGEQYF. The CDR3 nucleotides are TGTGCCAGCAGTCAAAGGGGGCAGGGCCAGGGAGAGCAGTACTTC.